This paragraph covers one T cell receptor (beta chain) sequence. Original handling: Using reference gene primer amplification, nucleated cell counts were estimated. The repertoire was sequenced with immunoSEQ multiplex PCR; TCRdb's copy has only in-frame clones and lacks some. V, J and clone size were drawn from that table, and D and trimming were deduced from the DNA. The profile shows about 77,000 clones, 75% to 85% of them singletons. The sample comes from a study of blood T cell repertoires in COVID-19. Study-level information: Sites in the United States, Italy and Spain provided acute and convalescent COVID-19 samples. PBMCs, B-cell-depleted T cells, or T cells were the source of the cDNA or gDNA that made up the material.

The germline gives CDR1 SGHNT, CDR2 YYREEE (reference sequence). The CDR3 contains 15 residues. V trimming: 3 bases; J trimming: 0 bases; junction bases outside the gene matches: 2. Sequencing used peripheral blood. The sequence came from a woman in her 70s with acute or convalescent COVID-19. The chain uses TRBV5-4 and TRBJ2-2; 7 nucleotides match TRBD1. The CDR3 here is CASSYRGPNTGELFF. The CDR3 DNA is TGTGCCAGCAGCTACAGGGGTCCGAACACCGGGGAGCTGTTTTTT.